These 9 T cell receptor beta chains were all obtained from the same sample, sequenced in a study of blood T cell repertoires in COVID-19. Here immunoSEQ multiplex PCR was the method, and the copy in TCRdb shows in-frame clones only, minus some. The data hold about 300,000 clones, with 85% observed a single time. The sequenced sample was peripheral blood. These receptors originate from a human donor in a cohort sampled during active COVID-19.

This clone showed up just once. The chain joins TRBV27 to TRBJ2-1, with D maybe TRBD2 (6 bases). Germline CDR1 reads MNHEY; CDR2 reads SMNVEV (reference sequence). V dropped 3 bases and J dropped 9 bases, with 24 bases sitting between them. The CDR3 length is 17 residues. CDR3 DNA sequence: TGTGCCAGCAGTTTGGCTAGCGTGAGGTTGACGCTAAGTGAGCAGTTCTTC. This encodes CASSLASVRLTLSEQFF.

This sequence joins TRBV10-3 and TRBJ2-7; D perhaps matches TRBD1 (5 bases). From germline, CDR1 is ENHRY and CDR2 SYGVKD. V lost 3 bases and J 6 bases, leaving 24 bases between the germline ends. CDR3 length: 17 residues. Here the CDR3 DNA reads TGTGCCATCAGTGATCCAATCTCCACCGGCCAGGGTGGCGAGCAGTACTTC. As protein: CAISDPISTGQGGEQYF.

This chain connects TRBV25-1 to TRBJ2-7, with D possibly being TRBD1 (5 bases). Trimming removed 1 base at V and 1 base at J, with 11 bases between. Looked up from germline, CDR1 is MGHDK and CDR2 is SYGVNS. The CDR3 covers 15 residues. The CDR3 sequence is CASSESGPGSYEQYF. The DNA of the CDR3 is TGTGCCAGCAGTGAATCAGGGCCCGGATCCTACGAGCAGTACTTC.

CDR3 amino acids: CATSDPRHPGAAFF. DNA of the CDR3: TGTGCCACCAGTGATCCCCGGCACCCGGGAGCGGCTTTCTTT. This chain uses TRBV24-1 with TRBJ1-1, with D unclear. Germline V gene sequence: CDR1 KGHDR, CDR2 SFDVKD. Trimming removed 3 bases at V and 11 bases at J, with 18 bases between. CDR3 length: 14 amino acids.

This chain joins TRBV11-2 and TRBJ1-1; D gene unclear. The germline gives CDR1 SGHAT, CDR2 FQNNGV. The CDR3 has 14 amino acids. Trimming left V 7 bases short and J 5 bases short, with 17 bases between. The CDR3 DNA reads as TGTGCCAGCAACCCCACGGCAGCGTCGACTGAAGCTTTCTTT. Translated, it gives CASNPTAASTEAFF.

V and J are TRBV9 and TRBJ1-2; TRBD1 agrees at 7 bases. Germline lookup yields CDR1 SGDLS and CDR2 YYNGEE. V was clipped by 4 bases and J by 7 bases; unmatched bases: 13. The CDR3 is 15 residues long. For the CDR3, the DNA is TGTGCCAGCAGCCCAAACCTCGACAGGGTGGGTGGCTACACCTTC. It translates to CASSPNLDRVGGYTF.

The chain employs TRBV5-1 and TRBJ1-6; D is possibly TRBD1 (6 bases). Trimming removed 0 bases from V and 2 bases from J, with 6 bases in between. CDR1 and CDR2 (germline): SGHRS, YFSETQ. CDR3 length: 15 residues. The CDR3 protein is CASSLGQAYNSPLHF. As DNA, the CDR3 is TGCGCCAGCAGCTTGGGACAGGCCTATAATTCACCCCTCCACTTT.

The rearrangement joins TRBV3-1 (or the pseudogene TRBV3-2) to TRBJ2-1; no reliable D call. The germline V gene has CDR1 LGHDT and CDR2 YNNKEL (reference sequence). The V end was cut by 6 bases, the J end by 2 bases, with 11 bases between. CDR3 length: 14 amino acids. DNA of the CDR3: TGTGCCAGCAGTCCCCTTGAGGCCTACAATGAGCAGTTCTTC. Translated, it gives CASSPLEAYNEQFF.

J is TRBJ2-3 and V is TRBV7-2, with 12 bases lining up with TRBD2. Trimming removed 5 bases from V and 0 bases from J; junction bases left unmatched: 9. CDR1 is SGHTA, CDR2 FQGNSA, per germline. The CDR3 has 18 residues. The CDR3 DNA follows: TGTGCCAGCAGCCTCCTAGCGGGAGGGTTATCTAGCACAGATACGCAGTATTTT. As protein: CASSLLAGGLSSTDTQYF.